This record concerns one T cell receptor beta chain sequence. Assay: immunoSEQ multiplex PCR; the TCRdb copy retains only in-frame clones and omits some. The table includes 200,000 or so clones, 70% to 90% detected once. This sample was included in a study of blood T cell repertoires in COVID-19. Participants were placed into cohorts based on the clinical history they reported. The CDR3 consists of 14 residues. V lost 1 base and J lost 2, with 9 bases in between. From germline, CDR1 is MGHRA and CDR2 YSYEKL. Sequenced material: PBMCs or T cells enriched from blood (not recorded which). V gene TRBV4-1 combines with J gene TRBJ2-7, with a weak D call TRBD1 (5 bases). This TCR was sampled from a woman between 18 and 29 years old who had recovered from COVID-19. For the CDR3, the DNA is TGCGCCAGCAGCCAAGGGGCAGGGCCCTACGAGCAGTACTTC. Its translation: CASSQGAGPYEQYF.